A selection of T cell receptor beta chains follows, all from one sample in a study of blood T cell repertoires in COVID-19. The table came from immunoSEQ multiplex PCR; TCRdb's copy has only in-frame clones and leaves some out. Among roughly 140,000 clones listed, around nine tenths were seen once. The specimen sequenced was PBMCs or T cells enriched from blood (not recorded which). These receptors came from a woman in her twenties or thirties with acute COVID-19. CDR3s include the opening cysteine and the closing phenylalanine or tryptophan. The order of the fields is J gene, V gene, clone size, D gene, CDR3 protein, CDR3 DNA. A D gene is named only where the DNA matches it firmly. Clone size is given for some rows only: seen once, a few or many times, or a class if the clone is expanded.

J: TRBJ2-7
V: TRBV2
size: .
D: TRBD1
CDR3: CASRRGRLEQYF
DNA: TGTGCCAGCAGGAGGGGGCGTCTCGAGCAGTACTTC

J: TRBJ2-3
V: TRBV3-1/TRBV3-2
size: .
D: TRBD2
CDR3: CASSHLSLAGGQADTQYF
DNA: TGTGCCAGCAGCCATCTTAGTTTGGCGGGAGGGCAGGCCGATACGCAGTATTTT

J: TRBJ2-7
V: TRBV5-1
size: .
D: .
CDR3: CASSMASSTYEQYF
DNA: TGCGCCAGCAGCATGGCCAGTTCGACCTACGAGCAGTACTTC

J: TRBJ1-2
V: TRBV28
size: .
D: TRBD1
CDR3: CWAGGNYGYTF
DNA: TGTTGGGCAGGGGGAAATTATGGCTACACCTTC

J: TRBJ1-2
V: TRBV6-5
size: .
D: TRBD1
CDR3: CASRPATGNYGYTF
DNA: TGTGCCAGCAGACCCGCGACAGGGAACTATGGCTACACCTTC

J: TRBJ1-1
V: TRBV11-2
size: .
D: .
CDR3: CASSYWTKGDTEAFF
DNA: TGTGCCAGCAGCTATTGGACAAAGGGGGACACTGAAGCTTTCTTT

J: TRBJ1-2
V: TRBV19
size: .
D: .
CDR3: CASSYLRTEVNYGYTF
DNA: TGTGCCAGTAGTTACCTGCGGACGGAGGTTAACTATGGCTACACCTTC

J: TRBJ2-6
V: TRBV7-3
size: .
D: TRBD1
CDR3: CASSLKGTGVSSGANVLTF
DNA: TGTGCCAGCAGCTTAAAGGGGACAGGAGTGAGCTCTGGGGCCAACGTCCTGACTTTC

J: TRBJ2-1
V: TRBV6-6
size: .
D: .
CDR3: CASSGSGSYNEQFF
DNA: TGTGCCAGCAGCGGTAGCGGATCCTACAATGAGCAGTTCTTC

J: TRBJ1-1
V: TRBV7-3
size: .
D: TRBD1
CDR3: CASSKDRVTEAFF
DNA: TGTGCCAGCAGCAAAGACAGGGTCACTGAAGCTTTCTTT

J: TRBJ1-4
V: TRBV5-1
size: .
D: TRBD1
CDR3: CASSEDRFREKLFF
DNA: TGCGCCAGCAGCGAGGACAGGTTCCGCGAAAAACTGTTTTTT

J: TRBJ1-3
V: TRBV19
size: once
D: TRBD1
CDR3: CASSRGTGAGNTIYF
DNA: TGTGCCAGTAGCAGAGGAACAGGGGCTGGAAACACCATATATTTT

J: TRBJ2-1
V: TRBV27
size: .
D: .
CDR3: CASSFDSRSYNEQFF
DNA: TGTGCCAGCAGTTTTGACTCTCGCTCCTACAATGAGCAGTTCTTC

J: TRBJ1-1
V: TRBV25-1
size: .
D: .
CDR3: CASSSAGGQVNTEAFF
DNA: TGTGCCAGCAGCAGTGCTGGAGGGCAGGTGAACACTGAAGCTTTCTTT

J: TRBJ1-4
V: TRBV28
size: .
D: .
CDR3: CASSPPGKLFF
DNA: TGTGCCAGCAGTCCACCGGGGAAACTGTTTTTT

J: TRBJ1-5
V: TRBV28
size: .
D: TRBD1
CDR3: CASSRLTGQGQPQHF
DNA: TGTGCCAGCAGTCGGTTGACAGGGCAAGGGCAGCCCCAGCATTTT

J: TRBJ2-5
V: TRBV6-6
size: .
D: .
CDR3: CASSSATVAKKETQYF
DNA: TGTGCCAGCAGTTCAGCCACGGTAGCGAAAAAGGAGACCCAGTACTTC

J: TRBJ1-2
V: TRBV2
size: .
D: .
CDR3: CASRQTGIANYGYTF
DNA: TGTGCCAGCAGACAAACAGGGATAGCTAACTATGGCTACACCTTC

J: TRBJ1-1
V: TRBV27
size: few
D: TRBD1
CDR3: CASSPRTGIKTEAFF
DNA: TGTGCCAGCAGTCCCCGGACAGGGATTAAAACTGAAGCTTTCTTT

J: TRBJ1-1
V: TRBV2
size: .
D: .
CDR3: CASNIRTASNTEAFF
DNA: TGTGCCAGCAATATACGGACAGCCTCGAACACTGAAGCTTTCTTT

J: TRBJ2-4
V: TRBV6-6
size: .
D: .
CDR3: CASSGGMRGTEGYSAKNIQYF
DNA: TGTGCCAGCAGCGGGGGGATGCGAGGGACAGAGGGGTACTCAGCCAAAAACATTCAGTACTTC

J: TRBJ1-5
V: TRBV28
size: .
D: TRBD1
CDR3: CASSFYGQGLGNQPQHF
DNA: TGTGCCAGCAGTTTTTATGGACAGGGCTTGGGCAATCAGCCCCAGCATTTT

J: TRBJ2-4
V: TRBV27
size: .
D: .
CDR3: CASSLGGPLAKNIQYF
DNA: TGTGCCAGCAGTTTAGGAGGACCTCTAGCCAAAAACATTCAGTACTTC

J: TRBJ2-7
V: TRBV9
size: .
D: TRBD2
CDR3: CASSPREGLSYEQYF
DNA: TGTGCCAGCAGCCCCCGGGAGGGCCTTTCCTACGAGCAGTACTTC